This T cell receptor (beta chain) was recorded in a study of CD8 T cells in Susac syndrome. High-throughput TCR beta sequencing covered peripheral CD8+ and CD4+ T cells. Random hexamers were used to reverse transcribe about 0.5 to 1 ug of RNA. With immunoSEQ multiplex PCR, TCR beta CDR3 was amplified across 54 Vbeta and 13 Jbeta. TCRdb fed the immunoSEQ multiplex PCR reads into MiXCR, producing one record per CDR3 protein. This table has hundreds of thousands of distinct CDR3 sequences, 85% to 90% appearing once. V was cut by 2 bases and J by 3 bases, with 11 bases left in between. The CDR3 has 14 residues. CDR1 and CDR2 (germline): LGHDT, YNNKEL (reference sequence). This clonotype was seen a handful of times.

Specimen: CD8+ T cells from PBMCs. The chain combines TRBV3-1 with TRBJ2-7; D possibly uses TRBD1 or TRBD2 (5 bases each). The receptor comes from a human donor with multiple sclerosis. The CDR3 sequence is CASSQISGSYEQYF. DNA of the CDR3: TGTGCCAGCAGCCAAATATCAGGGAGCTACGAGCAGTACTTC.